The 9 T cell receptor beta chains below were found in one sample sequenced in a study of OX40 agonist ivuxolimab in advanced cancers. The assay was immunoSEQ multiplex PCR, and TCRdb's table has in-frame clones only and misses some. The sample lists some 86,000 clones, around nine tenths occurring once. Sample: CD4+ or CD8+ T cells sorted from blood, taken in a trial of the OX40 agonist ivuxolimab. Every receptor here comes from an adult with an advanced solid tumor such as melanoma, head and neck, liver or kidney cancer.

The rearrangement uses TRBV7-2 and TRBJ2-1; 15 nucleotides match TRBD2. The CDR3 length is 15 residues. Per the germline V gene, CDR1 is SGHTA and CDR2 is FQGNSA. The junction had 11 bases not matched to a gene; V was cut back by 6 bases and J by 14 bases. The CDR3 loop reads CASSSPGTSGRREFF. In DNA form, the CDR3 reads TGTGCCAGCAGTTCACCCGGGACTAGCGGGAGGAGGGAGTTCTTC.

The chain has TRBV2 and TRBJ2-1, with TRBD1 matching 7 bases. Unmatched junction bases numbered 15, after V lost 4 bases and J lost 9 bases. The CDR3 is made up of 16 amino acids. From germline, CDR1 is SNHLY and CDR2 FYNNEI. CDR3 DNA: TGTGCCAGCAGTGGGACCAGACAGGGATATACGGGTGAGCAGTTCTTC. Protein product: CASSGTRQGYTGEQFF.

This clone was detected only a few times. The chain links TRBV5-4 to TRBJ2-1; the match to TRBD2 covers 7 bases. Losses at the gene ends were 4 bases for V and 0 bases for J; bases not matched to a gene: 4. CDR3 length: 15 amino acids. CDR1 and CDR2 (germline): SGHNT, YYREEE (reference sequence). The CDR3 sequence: CASSASSGSYNEQFF. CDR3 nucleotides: TGTGCCAGCAGCGCCTCTAGCGGCTCCTACAATGAGCAGTTCTTC.

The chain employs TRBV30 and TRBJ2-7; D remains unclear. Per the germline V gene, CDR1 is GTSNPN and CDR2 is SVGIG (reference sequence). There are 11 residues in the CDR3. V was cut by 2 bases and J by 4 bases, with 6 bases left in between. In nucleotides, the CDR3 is TGTGCCTGGAGTAGAAGGTACGAGCAGTACTTC. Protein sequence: CAWSRRYEQYF.

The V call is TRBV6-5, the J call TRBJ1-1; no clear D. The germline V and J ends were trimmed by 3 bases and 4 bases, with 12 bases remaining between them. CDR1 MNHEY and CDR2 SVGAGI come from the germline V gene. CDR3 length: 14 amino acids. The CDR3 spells CASSYAIRSTEAFF. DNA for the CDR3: TGTGCCAGCAGTTATGCCATTCGGAGCACTGAAGCTTTCTTT.

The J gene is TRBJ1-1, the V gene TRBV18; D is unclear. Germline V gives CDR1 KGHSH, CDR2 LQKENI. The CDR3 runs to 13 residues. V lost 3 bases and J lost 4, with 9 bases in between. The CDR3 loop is CASSPYEITEAFF. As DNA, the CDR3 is TGTGCCAGCTCACCGTATGAAATCACTGAAGCTTTCTTT.

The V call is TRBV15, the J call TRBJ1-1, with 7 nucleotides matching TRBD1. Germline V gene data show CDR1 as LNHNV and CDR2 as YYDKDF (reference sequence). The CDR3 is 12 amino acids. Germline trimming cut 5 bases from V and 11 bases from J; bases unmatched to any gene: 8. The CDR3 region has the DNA TGTGCCACCAGCTCGGAGGGGGCCACGGCTTTCTTT. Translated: CATSSEGATAFF.

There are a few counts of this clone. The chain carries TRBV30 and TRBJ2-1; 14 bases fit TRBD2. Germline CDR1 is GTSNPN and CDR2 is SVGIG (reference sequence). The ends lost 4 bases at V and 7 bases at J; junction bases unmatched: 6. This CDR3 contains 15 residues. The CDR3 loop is CAWKFRLAGGNEQFF. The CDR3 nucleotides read TGTGCCTGGAAGTTTAGACTAGCGGGAGGGAATGAGCAGTTCTTC.

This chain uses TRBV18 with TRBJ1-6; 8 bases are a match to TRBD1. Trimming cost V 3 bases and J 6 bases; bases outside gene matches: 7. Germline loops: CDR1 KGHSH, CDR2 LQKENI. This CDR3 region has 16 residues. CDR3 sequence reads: CASSPETGGTNSPLHF. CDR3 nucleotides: TGTGCCAGCTCACCGGAAACAGGGGGAACTAATTCACCCCTCCACTTT. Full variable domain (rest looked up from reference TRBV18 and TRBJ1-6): NAGVMQNPRHLVRRRGQEARLRCSPMKGHSHVYWYRQLPEEGLKFMVYLQKENIIDESGMPKERFSAEFPKEGPSILRIQQVVRGDSAAYFCASSPETGGTNSPLHFGNGTRLTVT.